This T cell receptor beta chain was profiled in a study of blood T cell repertoires in COVID-19. The authors' processing: Scientists estimated how many nucleated cells there were by amplifying reference gene primers. The method was immunoSEQ multiplex PCR; TCRdb's version includes in-frame clones alone and lacks a portion of them. The DNA was the basis for D and trimming; V, J and clone size are from that table. The sample lists fewer than 250,000 clones, roughly 83% occurring once. The CDR3 contains 14 residues. Per the germline V gene, CDR1 is LGHDT and CDR2 is YNNKEL (reference sequence). With 4 bases clipped from V and 4 bases from J, the junction kept 6 bases outside the gene matches. The sample holds many counts of this clone.

The chain uses TRBV3-1 (or the pseudogene TRBV3-2) and TRBJ2-7; the match to TRBD2 covers 8 bases. This TCR was recovered from a woman in her sixties or seventies with active or convalescent COVID-19. The sample taken for sequencing was peripheral blood. This CDR3 reads CASSLIRGGYEQYF. The CDR3 DNA sequence: TGTGCCAGCAGCCTTATCCGGGGGGGTTACGAGCAGTACTTC.